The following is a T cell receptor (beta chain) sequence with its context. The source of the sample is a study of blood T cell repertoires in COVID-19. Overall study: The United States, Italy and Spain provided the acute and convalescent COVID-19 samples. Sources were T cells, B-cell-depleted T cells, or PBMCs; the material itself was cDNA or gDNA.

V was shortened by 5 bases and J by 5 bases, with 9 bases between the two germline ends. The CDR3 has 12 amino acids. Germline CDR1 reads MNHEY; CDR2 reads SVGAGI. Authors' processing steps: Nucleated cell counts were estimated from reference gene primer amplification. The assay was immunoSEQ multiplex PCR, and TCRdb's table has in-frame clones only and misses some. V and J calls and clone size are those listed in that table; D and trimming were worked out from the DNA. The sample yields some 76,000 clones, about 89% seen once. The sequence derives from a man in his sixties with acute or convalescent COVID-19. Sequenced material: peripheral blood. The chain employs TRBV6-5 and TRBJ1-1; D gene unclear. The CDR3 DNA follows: TGTGCCAGCAGTCTCCGAGGGACTGAAGCTTTCTTT. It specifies CASSLRGTEAFF.